Below, 21 T cell receptor beta chains from the same sample are listed, as sequenced in a study of blood T cells in healthy people across ages. Next came a second PCR, run for roughly 6 to 11 cycles, which used a sample-barcoded 5' primer along with a J-beta primer mix. MiXCR, run by TCRdb on the 5' RACE reads, gives a single entry per CDR3 protein. The sample yields about 1.1 million distinct CDR3 sequences, approximately 38% seen once. The sequenced sample was blood. Source of these receptors: a man aged 18 to 35 in good health.

The genes are TRBV29-1 and TRBJ2-3, with D unclear. The ends were cut back, 8 bases at V and 1 base at J, with 10 bases in the middle. The CDR3 sequence is 12 residues long. Germline-derived CDR1 and CDR2 are SQVTM and ANQGSEA. The CDR3 loop is CSYYDGTDTQYF. The DNA of the CDR3 is TGCAGCTATTACGACGGCACAGATACGCAGTATTTT.

The chain uses TRBV6-5 and TRBJ2-1; TRBD1 matches at 7 bases. This CDR3 region has 15 residues. Germline V CDR1 and CDR2: MNHEY, SVGAGI. Trimming cost V 4 bases and J 0 bases; bases outside gene matches: 3. The CDR3 sequence: CASSFTGASYNEQFF. DNA for the CDR3: TGTGCCAGCAGTTTCACAGGGGCCTCCTACAATGAGCAGTTCTTC.

The CDR3 here is CASLGSLREKLFF. DNA of the CDR3: TGTGCCAGCCTTGGGAGTCTGCGTGAAAAACTGTTTTTT. V gene TRBV6-2 or TRBV6-3 combines with J gene TRBJ1-4; D gene uncertain. Per the germline V gene, CDR1 is MNHEY and CDR2 is SVGEGT. The CDR3 has 13 amino acids. Between the trimmed V and J ends, which lost 8 bases and 7 bases, there was a span of 14 bases.

This clonotype was recorded a few times. Written as DNA, the CDR3 is TGTGCCAGCAGTCCAGGACAGTTCCAAGAGACCCAGTACTTC. Translating gives CASSPGQFQETQYF. The chain recombines TRBV12-3 or TRBV12-4 with TRBJ2-5; the D gene is possibly TRBD1 (6 bases). The CDR3 covers 14 residues. V was clipped by 5 bases and J by 1 base, with 11 bases between them.

This sequence joins TRBV4-1 and TRBJ1-2, with TRBD1 identical over 9 bases. CDR3 length: 14 residues. Trimming removed 4 bases from V and 8 bases from J; junction bases left unmatched: 8. In germline, CDR1 is MGHRA, CDR2 YSYEKL. The CDR3 bases are TGCGCCAGCAGCCGGCCGGGACAGGGAGGCGGCTACACCTTC. Translation: CASSRPGQGGGYTF.

This chain connects TRBV15 to TRBJ2-7; 7 positions match TRBD2. V trimming: 5 bases; J trimming: 7 bases; junction bases outside the gene matches: 5. CDR3 length equals 12 residues. CDR1 is LNHNV and CDR2 is YYDKDF in the germline V gene (reference sequence). CDR3 sequence reads: CATSLRDYEQYF. In DNA form, the CDR3 reads TGTGCCACCAGCCTTAGGGACTATGAGCAGTACTTC.

The sample holds a few counts of this clonotype. The chain uses TRBV5-1 and TRBJ2-1; D is undetermined. The germline gives CDR1 SGHRS, CDR2 YFSETQ. The CDR3 sequence is 13 residues long. Trimming left V 2 bases short and J 9 bases short, with 12 bases between. The CDR3 DNA follows: TGCGCCAGCAGCTTACCTCGCCCAGGTGAGCAGTTCTTC. Translation gives CASSLPRPGEQFF.

The chain couples TRBV20-1 to TRBJ1-5; D is uncertain. The V gene's germline CDR1 is DFQATT and CDR2 SNEGSKA (reference sequence). The CDR3 is 15 residues long. V was cut by 0 bases and J by 2 bases, with 11 bases left in between. The CDR3 nucleotides are TGCAGTGCTAGAGATGGGTCGTGGGGCAATCAGCCCCAGCATTTT. It specifies CSARDGSWGNQPQHF.

The chain has TRBV7-9 and TRBJ2-2, with D possibly matching TRBD1 (6 bases). CDR3 length: 17 amino acids. V shed 4 bases and J shed 0 bases, with 15 bases lying between them. Germline lookup yields CDR1 SEHNR and CDR2 FQNEAQ (reference sequence). CDR3 sequence (DNA): TGTGCCAGCAGCTCTACTACAGGGTCTACGAACACCGGGGAGCTGTTTTTT. Translating it yields CASSSTTGSTNTGELFF.

As to this clonotype: It may be a read error: a sequence one base away is much more abundant. This chain joins TRBV6-5 and TRBJ2-1, with D perhaps matching TRBD1 or TRBD2 (5 bases each). The CDR3 covers 15 residues. The V and J ends lost 2 bases and 10 bases respectively, with 18 bases between them. Germline lookup yields CDR1 MNHEY and CDR2 SVGAGI. CDR3 nucleotide sequence: TGTGCCAGCAGTTACCCCCGCGACAGTGACTACGAGCAGTTCTTC. Protein sequence: CASSYPRDSDYEQFF.

Comment on this clonotype: With a much larger clone just one base away, this may be a read error. The chain couples TRBV10-3 to TRBJ2-1; D gene unclear. CDR3 length equals 16 residues. CDR1 is ENHRY, CDR2 SYGVKD, per germline. The germline V and J ends were trimmed by 0 bases and 2 bases, with 11 bases remaining between them. CDR3 sequence reads: CAISESTRTAYNEQFF. CDR3 DNA sequence: TGTGCCATCAGTGAGTCGACTCGGACGGCCTACAATGAGCAGTTCTTC.

This sequence joins TRBV30 and TRBJ2-7, with D hard to call. The CDR3 spans 15 residues. Looked up from germline, CDR1 is GTSNPN and CDR2 is SVGIG (reference sequence). Between the trimmed V and J ends, which lost 4 bases and 0 bases, there was a span of 16 bases. CDR3 DNA: TGTGCCTGGACCGACGGACCGGAAAGCTCCTACGAGCAGTACTTC. Protein product: CAWTDGPESSYEQYF.

The CDR3, as DNA: TGCAGCGTATCCCTAACAGGGGGTGGTGGCACTGAAGCTTTCTTT. The encoded protein is CSVSLTGGGGTEAFF. The chain joins TRBV29-1 to TRBJ1-1; TRBD1 aligns across 8 bases. Germline V CDR1 and CDR2: SQVTM, ANQGSEA. The CDR3 sequence is 15 residues long. The V gene end was trimmed by 6 bases and the J gene end by 4 bases; junction bases not matched to a gene: 13.

This clonotype was counted a few times. This sequence joins TRBV10-3 and TRBJ1-2, with D possibly TRBD1 on 6 matching bases. V lost 10 bases and J lost 12, with 24 bases in between. Germline V gives CDR1 ENHRY, CDR2 SYGVKD. The CDR3 is 13 residues long. The CDR3 reads CATNRAETNYDTF. DNA for the CDR3: TGTGCCACCAACAGGGCCGAGACTAACTATGACACCTTC.

This clonotype was seen a few times. The CDR3 DNA reads as TGTGCCAGCAGCTCGACAGGGTTTTACGAGCAGTACTTC. Translating it yields CASSSTGFYEQYF. The chain uses TRBV13 and TRBJ2-7, with 7 bases aligning to TRBD1. The CDR3 covers 13 residues. The V segment lost 4 bases and the J segment 4 bases; nucleotides outside the gene matches: 4. Germline V gene sequence: CDR1 PRHDT, CDR2 FYEKMQ (reference sequence). The whole variable domain, remainder taken from reference TRBV13 and TRBJ2-7, is AAGVIQSPRHLIKEKRETATLKCYPIPRHDTVYWYQQGPGQDPQFLISFYEKMQSDKGSIPDRFSAQQFSDYHSELNMSSLELGDSALYFCASSSTGFYEQYFGPGTRLTVT.

This clonotype appeared a few times. V usage is TRBV5-1 and J usage is TRBJ2-1; D is ambiguous. V lost 2 bases and J lost 3, with 6 bases in between. Germline V gene data show CDR1 as SGHRS and CDR2 as YFSETQ. The CDR3 runs 13 residues. The CDR3 loop reads CASSFYSYNEQFF. CDR3 nucleotide sequence: TGCGCCAGCAGCTTTTACAGCTACAATGAGCAGTTCTTC.

This chain links TRBV7-9 with TRBJ2-3, with 8 bases lining up with TRBD2. Germline CDR1 is SEHNR and CDR2 is FQNEAQ (reference sequence). This CDR3 contains 13 residues. Trimming cost V 5 bases and J 8 bases; bases outside gene matches: 6. CDR3 nucleotides: TGTGCCAGCAGCCGTAGTACTAGCGGTACGCAGTATTTT. It codes for CASSRSTSGTQYF.

This clonotype was observed a single time. The chain is built from TRBV5-1 and TRBJ2-2, with D unresolved. There are 15 residues in the CDR3. V gave up 1 base and J gave up 2 bases, with 9 bases separating them. Germline V lookup: CDR1 SGHRS, CDR2 YFSETQ. Here the CDR3 reads CASSLRQINTGELFF. The DNA of the CDR3 is TGCGCCAGCAGCTTGAGGCAGATAAACACCGGGGAGCTGTTTTTT.

The chain combines TRBV4-1 with TRBJ1-3; no clear D. V gave up 0 bases and J gave up 2 bases, with 14 bases separating them. CDR3 size: 17 residues. Germline V CDR1 and CDR2: MGHRA, YSYEKL. CDR3 nucleotides: TGCGCCAGCAGCCAAGATCCCGGCAGGCGGACTGGAAACACCATATATTTT. Its translation: CASSQDPGRRTGNTIYF.

The chain carries TRBV7-9 and TRBJ1-1; tentative D call: TRBD1 (5 bases). Germline assignment: CDR1 SEHNR and CDR2 FQNEAQ (reference sequence). The CDR3 loop spans 16 amino acids. The germline V and J ends were trimmed by 5 bases and 7 bases, with 23 bases remaining between them. This chain's CDR3 is CASSPGTEVYGGEAFF. The CDR3 DNA reads TGTGCCAGCAGCCCAGGGACGGAAGTATACGGGGGTGAAGCTTTCTTT.

Concerning this clonotype: Compared with germline, one end of the junction differs, possibly owing to a read error. The chain links TRBV15 to TRBJ2-1; D gene unclear. Looked up from germline, CDR1 is LNHNV and CDR2 is YYDKDF (reference sequence). CDR3 size: 15 residues. CDR3 protein: CATSGDQHGRNEQFF. The CDR3 nucleotides are TGTGCCACCAGCGGAGATCAGCACGGACGAAATGAGCAGTTCTTC.